The rows below give T cell receptor beta chains drawn from one sample of a study of T cells in Graves' hyperthyroidism and ophthalmopathy. One entry per CDR3 protein, called by TCRdb with MiXCR from the multiplex PCR reads. The sample has approximately 420,000 distinct CDR3 sequences; under 15% are singletons. The source material was blood. These receptors were obtained from a woman younger than 45 with Graves' hyperthyroidism. The CDR3 runs from the conserved cysteine through the conserved F or W. A D gene is named only where the DNA matches it firmly. Rows may omit the clone size; those that give it use once, few, many or a size class.

>TRBJ2-7|TRBD2|TRBV5-1|14|-
TGCGCCAGCAGCCTCAGGGCGGGAGCGGGCGAGCAGTACTTC
CASSLRAGAGEQYF
>TRBJ1-1|-|TRBV7-9|14|-
TGTGCCAGCAGCTTAGTCCTCCGGACGACTGAAGCTTTCTTT
CASSLVLRTTEAFF
>TRBJ2-3|-|TRBV20-1|13|few
TGCAGTGCCCCGAGGCGGAACACAGATACGCAGTATTTT
CSAPRRNTDTQYF
>TRBJ2-7|-|TRBV27|14|-
TGTGCCAGCAGTACTTACAGTCCGAGCTACGAGCAGTACTTC
CASSTYSPSYEQYF
>TRBJ2-1|TRBD2|TRBV7-9|17|-
TGTGCCAGCAGCTTCCGACTAGCGGAAAAAGGGGACAATGAGCAGTTCTTC
CASSFRLAEKGDNEQFF
>TRBJ1-5|-|TRBV18|14|many
TGTGCCAGCTCACCTACGGGGGCTCGTCAGCCCCAGCATTTT
CASSPTGARQPQHF
>TRBJ1-5|-|TRBV10-3|15|many
TGTGCCATCAGTGAGTCCGGAGGGGGGCGACAGCCCCAGCATTTT
CAISESGGGRQPQHF
>TRBJ1-1|-|TRBV6-1|15|many
TGTGCCAGCAGTGAAGTTCTGTCAGGGCCCACTGAAGCTTTCTTT
CASSEVLSGPTEAFF
>TRBJ2-1|-|TRBV7-2|15|many
TGTGCCAGCAGCTTAGCTGCGGGTACCTACAATGAGCAGTTCTTC
CASSLAAGTYNEQFF
>TRBJ2-7|-|TRBV5-1|14|-
TGCACCAGCAGCTTCGGACGCTCCTCCTACGAGCAGTACTTC
CTSSFGRSSYEQYF
>TRBJ2-7|-|TRBV9|13|-
TGTGCCAGCAGCGCCGGGGCTTGGGGAGAGCAGTACTTC
CASSAGAWGEQYF
>TRBJ2-1|TRBD1|TRBV5-1|15|few
TGCGCCAGCAGCTCCTCAGGGGGCGGCTATAATGAGCAGTTCTTC
CASSSSGGGYNEQFF
>TRBJ2-1|-|TRBV6-1|16|few
TGTGCCAGCAGTCGGCCGACCCAGAGCTCCTACAATGAGCAGTTCTTC
CASSRPTQSSYNEQFF
>TRBJ2-1|TRBD2|TRBV12-3/TRBV12-4|15|-
TGTGCCAGCAGTCCTCGCCTAGCGGGAATCAATGAGCAGTTCTTC
CASSPRLAGINEQFF
>TRBJ2-5|TRBD2|TRBV11-2|14|many
TGTGCCAGCAGCTTATCCAGTAGCGGGTTGACCCAGTACTTC
CASSLSSSGLTQYF
>TRBJ1-6|TRBD1|TRBV3-1|14|few
TGTGCCAGCAGCCCCGGGACAGGGGGTTCACCCCTCCACTTT
CASSPGTGGSPLHF
>TRBJ2-2|TRBD1|TRBV7-9|16|-
TGTGCCAGCAGCTTGACAGGGGTATCGAACACCGGGGAGCTGTTTTTT
CASSLTGVSNTGELFF
>TRBJ2-6|TRBD2|TRBV12-3/TRBV12-4|21|many
TGTGCCAGCAGTTTATATTGGGGGACTAGCGGGAGATCCCCTGGGGCCAACGTCCTGACTTTC
CASSLYWGTSGRSPGANVLTF
>TRBJ2-1|-|TRBV28|15|many
TGTGCCAGCAGTTTAGATCCTAGGCCCTACAATGAGCAGTTCTTC
CASSLDPRPYNEQFF
>TRBJ1-2|TRBD1|TRBV2|14|many
TGTGCCAGCAGGCCAGGGGGTTTTAACTATGGCTACACCTTC
CASRPGGFNYGYTF
>TRBJ2-5|-|TRBV14|15|-
TGTGCCAGCAGCCAAGTGTGGACAGCCAGGGAGACCCAGTACTTC
CASSQVWTARETQYF
>TRBJ2-1|TRBD2|TRBV7-9|14|-
TGTGCCAGCAGCCTTAGCGGGAGGCCGAGAGAGCAGTTCTTC
CASSLSGRPREQFF
>TRBJ2-1|TRBD1|TRBV27|16|-
TGTGCCAGCAGTTTATTAGGACAGGGCGGGCACAATGAGCAGTTCTTC
CASSLLGQGGHNEQFF
>TRBJ1-1|-|TRBV9|14|few
TGTGCCAGCAGCGTTTTAGGGGGAGCCACTGAAGCTTTCTTT
CASSVLGGATEAFF
>TRBJ2-7|TRBD1|TRBV30|15|many
TGTGCCTGCGGTCGCCATGGACAGGCGTCCTACGAGCAGTACTTC
CACGRHGQASYEQYF
>TRBJ1-4|-|TRBV30|16|-
TGTGCCTGGAGTACGGGACAAATTGCAACTAATGGAAAACTGTTTTTT
CAWSTGQIATNGKLFF
>TRBJ2-5|-|TRBV7-7|15|few
TGTGCTAGCAGCTTAGGGTTGGGGACGCAAGAGACCCAGTACTTC
CASSLGLGTQETQYF
>TRBJ1-2|TRBD1|TRBV7-2|14|many
TGTGCCAGCAGCTCGGAGACAGGGAACTATGGCTACACCTTC
CASSSETGNYGYTF
>TRBJ2-7|-|TRBV5-4|14|-
TGTGCCAGCAGCTTTCCAGGGGCCGCCTACGAGCAGTACTTC
CASSFPGAAYEQYF
>TRBJ1-2|TRBD1|TRBV29-1|14|-
TGCAGCGTTACCCGGGACAGAGGGAACTATGGCTACACCTTC
CSVTRDRGNYGYTF
>TRBJ2-7|TRBD1|TRBV20-1|14|many
TGCAGTGCTAGAGTGGTGCAGGGGGCTTACGAGCAGTACTTC
CSARVVQGAYEQYF
>TRBJ1-5|-|TRBV6-1|13|many
TGTGCCAGCAGTGGGACAGACGATCAGCCCCAGCATTTT
CASSGTDDQPQHF
>TRBJ2-1|TRBD2|TRBV29-1|15|once
TGCAGCGTTACGACTAGCGGGAGCTCCTACAATGAGCAGTTCTTC
CSVTTSGSSYNEQFF
>TRBJ2-3|TRBD2|TRBV4-1|15|few
TGCGCCAGCAGCCAACTAGCGGGATCTATAGATACGCAGTATTTT
CASSQLAGSIDTQYF
>TRBJ2-1|-|TRBV28|13|many
TGTGCCAGCAGTTTAAGTAAAGCGGCTGAGCAGTTCTTC
CASSLSKAAEQFF
>TRBJ1-4|-|TRBV6-1|13|many
TGTGCCAGCAGTACAGGGACGAGGGAAAAACTGTTTTTT
CASSTGTREKLFF
>TRBJ2-3|-|TRBV11-2|16|few
TGTGCCAGCAGCTTATATGGTGGGTCGCTTCGGGATACGCAGTATTTT
CASSLYGGSLRDTQYF
>TRBJ2-7|TRBD2|TRBV7-2|15|-
TGTGCCAGCAGCTTAGGGACTAGCGGTAAATACGAGCAGTACTTC
CASSLGTSGKYEQYF
>TRBJ2-7|-|TRBV5-1|11|many
TGCGCCAGCAGCAATACCTACGAGCAGTACTTC
CASSNTYEQYF
>TRBJ2-7|-|TRBV3-1|14|many
TGTGCCAGCAGGAGGACCGAGAGCTCCTACGAGCAGTACTTC
CASRRTESSYEQYF
>TRBJ2-2|-|TRBV19|16|-
TGTGCCAGTAGTATGTTCCTAGCGATCAACACCGGGGAGCTGTTTTTT
CASSMFLAINTGELFF
>TRBJ1-1|TRBD1|TRBV5-1|15|-
TGCGCCGGCAGCTTCCGACAGGGGGCGGACACTGAAGCTTTCTTT
CAGSFRQGADTEAFF
>TRBJ2-6|-|TRBV12-3/TRBV12-4|15|few
TGTGCCAGCAGTTTAGTTCCGACTGGGGCCAACGTCCTGACTTTC
CASSLVPTGANVLTF
>TRBJ2-2|TRBD1|TRBV20-1|16|-
TGCAGTGCTAGGGGCCTCAGGGGGAGGAACACCGGGGAGCTGTTTTTT
CSARGLRGRNTGELFF
>TRBJ2-3|-|TRBV4-1|13|few
TGCGCCAGCAGCGTTGGGGGAAGGGGTACGCAGTATTTT
CASSVGGRGTQYF
>TRBJ1-4|-|TRBV7-2|15|few
TGTGCCAGCAGCCCCTCTGGGAGGGTGGGTGAAAAACTGTTTTTT
CASSPSGRVGEKLFF
>TRBJ1-2|-|TRBV24-1|12|few
TGTGCCACCAGTCCGGGAAACTATGGCTACACCTTC
CATSPGNYGYTF